The present TCR beta chain was sequenced within a study of blood T cell repertoires in COVID-19. Profiled with immunoSEQ multiplex PCR; TCRdb holds only in-frame clones, not every one. The table shows 150,000 to 200,000 clones, with 75% to 85% occurring only once. With 4 bases clipped from V and 3 bases from J, the junction kept 1 base outside the gene matches. The length of the CDR3 is 12 residues. Germline V lookup: CDR1 SGHNT, CDR2 YYREEE (reference sequence). Material: peripheral blood. The rearrangement joins TRBV5-4 to TRBJ2-7; 7 bases match TRBD2. The sequence came from a woman in her thirties or forties with COVID-19, enrolled during active disease. The CDR3 region is CASSRGGYEQYF. CDR3 DNA: TGTGCCAGCAGCCGCGGGGGCTACGAGCAGTACTTC.